This record covers a single T cell receptor (beta chain). Antigen: not known. This sample is drawn from a study of yellow fever vaccine responses in identical twins. TCRdb reprocessed the RT-PCR reads via MiXCR and lists one record per CDR3 protein. The table has 12,000 or so distinct CDR3 sequences, roughly four fifths seen once; the top ten hold around 1.7%. Study outcomes and limitations: Each twin's T cell response to the vaccine was reported to look partly convergent and partly personalized.

Trimming cost V 3 bases and J 2 bases, with 8 bases left between them. The CDR3 length is 12 residues. Looked up from germline, CDR1 is DFQATT and CDR2 is SNEGSKA (reference sequence). The material was T cells from blood (PBMCs), unsorted or a sorted subset (not recorded which), obtained before or after yellow fever vaccination (not recorded which). V usage is TRBV20-1 and J usage is TRBJ2-7; TRBD2 might be the D (5 bases). The origin of this receptor is a woman in her late teens or twenties who received the yellow fever vaccine. The CDR3 DNA follows: TGCAGTGCTAGGGACTTCACCTACGAGCAGTACTTC. It specifies CSARDFTYEQYF.